Here is one T cell receptor (beta chain) with its context. This specimen comes from a study of CD8+ T cells in alopecia areata. Overall study context: Tofacitinib treatment spanned 6 to 18 months, with 6 months off drug afterward.

Lesional scalp punch biopsies and peripheral blood were collected from alopecia areata patients. RNA extraction was followed by reverse transcription into cDNA, which acted as the sequencing template. Assay used: immunoSEQ multiplex PCR; TCRdb lists only in-frame clones, some missing. The data show around 160,000 clones, approximately 45% seen once. Material for sequencing was CD4+ T cells sorted from blood. The source of this sequence is a human donor with alopecia areata.

The CDR3 is CASSPRTGDTEAFF. For the CDR3, the DNA is TGTGCCAGCTCACCGCGGACAGGGGACACTGAAGCTTTCTTT. This chain uses TRBV18 with TRBJ1-1, with 9 positions matching TRBD1. Germline CDR1 KGHSH, CDR2 LQKENI. The CDR3 contains 14 residues. Trimming removed 3 bases from V and 3 bases from J; junction bases left unmatched: 2.